The 25 T cell receptor beta chains listed next were all sequenced from one sample in a study of early T cells in non-severe SARS-CoV-2 infection. TCRdb itself ran the 5' RACE reads through MiXCR, one entry per CDR3 protein. The sample lists over 90,000 distinct CDR3 sequences; over 10% were seen once. The sequencing sample was made of whole blood. The source of these receptors is an adult who was a healthcare worker with PCR-confirmed SARS-CoV-2 infection or an uninfected control (not recorded which).

This clonotype has ten or more counts. The chain uses TRBV11-2 and TRBJ1-5; D remains ambiguous. Trimming removed 5 bases from V and 7 bases from J, with 18 bases in between. The germline CDR1 and CDR2 sequences are SGHAT and FQNNGV. CDR3 length: 15 amino acids. The DNA of the CDR3 is TGTGCCAGCAGCCCAGTTGGTCATTTCGGCCAGCCCCAGCATTTT. Translating it yields CASSPVGHFGQPQHF.

This clonotype was seen many times. The J gene is TRBJ2-7, the V gene TRBV9; 7 positions agree with TRBD2. Germline assignment: CDR1 SGDLS and CDR2 YYNGEE. The length of the CDR3 is 15 residues. V shed 3 bases, J shed 6 bases, and the junction held 12 bases outside the gene matches. The DNA for the CDR3 is TGTGCCAGCAGCGAGGCCCCGCGGGGGTTTGGCGAGCAGTACTTC. This gives the protein CASSEAPRGFGEQYF.

This chain connects TRBV19 to TRBJ1-5; D may be TRBD1 (5 bases). Germline CDR1 reads LNHDA; CDR2 reads SQIVND (reference sequence). The CDR3 has 13 amino acids. V lost 3 bases, J lost 7 bases, and 10 bases lay in between. The CDR3 region is CASSMRGEQPQHF. In DNA form, the CDR3 reads TGTGCCAGTAGTATGAGGGGAGAGCAGCCCCAGCATTTT.

This clonotype was detected ten times or more. The V gene is TRBV20-1, the J gene TRBJ2-1, with 12 bases that match TRBD2. The CDR3 is made up of 14 amino acids. The V segment lost 7 bases and the J segment 7 bases; nucleotides outside the gene matches: 8. Germline CDR1 DFQATT, CDR2 SNEGSKA (reference sequence). The CDR3 reads CSERLAGVRNEQFF. DNA of the CDR3: TGCAGTGAGCGACTAGCGGGAGTCAGGAATGAGCAGTTCTTC.

This chain connects TRBV5-4 to TRBJ1-4; D is unresolved. Germline V gene lookup returns CDR1 SGHNT and CDR2 YYREEE (reference sequence). CDR3 length: 13 amino acids. V dropped 0 bases and J dropped 1 base, with 1 base sitting between them. The CDR3 is CASSLGTNEKLFF. The CDR3 bases are TGTGCCAGCAGCTTGGGAACTAATGAAAAACTGTTTTTT.

Ten or more counts support this clonotype. The chain carries TRBV10-3 and TRBJ2-7; the match to TRBD2 covers 7 bases. The CDR3 is made up of 16 amino acids. The V gene's germline CDR1 is ENHRY and CDR2 SYGVKD. After removal of 8 bases from V and 5 bases from J, the junction contained 18 bases not matched to a gene. The CDR3 loop reads CAIRPSWAGDINEQYF. The CDR3 coding sequence is TGTGCCATCCGCCCTTCGTGGGCGGGAGACATAAACGAGCAGTACTTC.

The chain is built from TRBV12-3 or TRBV12-4 and TRBJ1-2; D gene uncertain. This CDR3 region has 13 residues. V was shortened by 6 bases and J by 0 bases, with 8 bases between the two germline ends. CDR3: CASSPGANYGYTF. CDR3 DNA: TGTGCCAGCAGCCCCGGGGCTAACTATGGCTACACCTTC.

The chain uses TRBV20-1 and TRBJ2-5; 7 bases fit TRBD1. Germline lookup yields CDR1 DFQATT and CDR2 SNEGSKA (reference sequence). The CDR3 has 13 amino acids. V lost 5 bases to trimming and J lost 2 bases; unmatched junction nucleotides: 5. CDR3 sequence (DNA): TGCAGTGCTGCTAGGACAGGACAAGAGACCCAGTACTTC. Translation gives CSAARTGQETQYF.

This clonotype occurred many times. This sequence joins TRBV13 and TRBJ2-4; D might be TRBD2 (6 bases). The CDR3 loop spans 17 amino acids. The V end was cut by 3 bases, the J end by 0 bases, with 15 bases between. CDR1 is PRHDT, CDR2 FYEKMQ, per germline (reference sequence). CDR3 in DNA: TGTGCCAGCAGCTTGTCCCGCGGGAATCTAGCCAAAAACATTCAGTACTTC. The encoded protein is CASSLSRGNLAKNIQYF.

This clonotype was detected only a few times. This chain joins TRBV5-8 and TRBJ2-4, with D maybe TRBD2 (6 bases). Deletions cut 4 bases from V and 0 bases from J, with 8 bases between. Germline V CDR1 and CDR2: SGHTS, YDEGEE. This CDR3 has 14 amino acids. The CDR3 is CASSTGLAKNIQYF. The CDR3 coding sequence is TGTGCCAGCAGCACGGGACTAGCCAAAAACATTCAGTACTTC.

The chain links TRBV5-1 to TRBJ2-7; D gene ambiguous. The CDR3 covers 13 residues. The germline gives CDR1 SGHRS, CDR2 YFSETQ. Trimming stripped 2 bases from V and 6 bases from J, with 12 bases between. The CDR3 sequence is CASSLREVGEQYF. The CDR3 coding sequence is TGCGCCAGCAGCTTAAGGGAAGTTGGCGAGCAGTACTTC.

This clonotype was observed at least ten times. The chain employs TRBV28 and TRBJ1-2; TRBD1 aligns across 7 bases. CDR1 and CDR2 from the germline V gene are MDHEN and SYDVKM. CDR3 length equals 15 residues. The V gene end was trimmed by 4 bases and the J gene end by 5 bases; junction bases not matched to a gene: 10. This CDR3 reads CASSSRDSHRYGYTF. DNA for the CDR3: TGTGCCAGCAGTTCTAGGGACAGCCATAGATATGGCTACACCTTC.

The sample holds a few counts of this clonotype. The genes are TRBV5-1 and TRBJ2-5; D might be TRBD1 (6 bases). The CDR3 covers 11 residues. Germline loops: CDR1 SGHRS, CDR2 YFSETQ. V gave up 3 bases and J gave up 13 bases, with 13 bases separating them. The CDR3 DNA reads TGCGCCAGCAGCTCGACGGGACATTCGTACTTC. Protein: CASSSTGHSYF.

At least ten counts were recorded for this clonotype. V is TRBV10-3 and J is TRBJ2-7, with TRBD2 as a possible D gene (6 bases). Trimming stripped 10 bases from V and 6 bases from J, with 19 bases between. The CDR3 length is 13 residues. Germline V gene lookup returns CDR1 ENHRY and CDR2 SYGVKD. CDR3 protein: CATTGEGAGEQYF. CDR3 bases: TGTGCCACCACGGGAGAAGGTGCGGGCGAGCAGTACTTC.

The rearrangement uses TRBV12-3 or TRBV12-4 and TRBJ1-1; D call uncertain. The CDR3 runs to 13 residues. V was cut by 5 bases and J by 4 bases, with 11 bases left in between. In DNA form, the CDR3 reads TGTGCCAGCAGTCTGTTGGACGTCACTGAAGCTTTCTTT. Protein sequence: CASSLLDVTEAFF.

This clonotype was detected only a few times. CDR3 coding DNA: TGTGCCAGCAGTTCCCCTTCCGCCTACAATGAGCAGTTCTTC. It is translated as CASSSPSAYNEQFF. This sequence joins TRBV6-5 and TRBJ2-1; no firm D call. The CDR3 loop spans 14 amino acids. Germline assignment: CDR1 MNHEY and CDR2 SVGAGI. Trimming left V 4 bases short and J 2 bases short, with 9 bases between.

The chain links TRBV27 to TRBJ2-7; perhaps D is TRBD1 or TRBD2 (5 bases each). Deletions cut 5 bases from V and 3 bases from J, with 23 bases between. Germline CDR1 MNHEY, CDR2 SMNVEV (reference sequence). The CDR3 loop spans 17 amino acids. The CDR3: CASSRGPALVGVYEQYF. The CDR3 coding sequence is TGTGCCAGCAGTCGCGGCCCTGCCCTAGTGGGGGTCTACGAGCAGTACTTC.

This clonotype was observed a handful of times. The rearrangement uses TRBV3-1 and TRBJ2-1; TRBD1 matches at 11 bases. Germline-derived CDR1 and CDR2 are LGHDT and YNNKEL (reference sequence). The CDR3 is 14 residues long. The J segment lost 6 bases and the V segment lost 4 bases, leaving 2 bases of the junction unmatched. The CDR3 loop is CASSRTGGTNEQFF. CDR3 in DNA: TGTGCCAGCAGCCGGACAGGGGGCACCAATGAGCAGTTCTTC.

This clonotype was counted at least ten times. The J gene is TRBJ2-1, the V gene TRBV5-5; D is perhaps TRBD2 (6 bases). This CDR3 comprises 16 residues. Germline assignment: CDR1 SGHKS and CDR2 YYEKEE (reference sequence). V was trimmed by 0 bases and J by 8 bases, leaving 18 bases between them. CDR3 residues: CASSLEAGRSNDEQFF. CDR3 sequence (DNA): TGTGCCAGCAGCTTGGAGGCAGGGAGGAGTAACGATGAGCAGTTCTTC.

This clonotype was observed at least ten times. The V gene is TRBV18, the J gene TRBJ1-3, with TRBD1 identical over 7 bases. V shed 3 bases, J shed 2 bases, and the junction held 10 bases outside the gene matches. Germline CDR1 reads KGHSH; CDR2 reads LQKENI. CDR3 size: 17 residues. The CDR3 sequence is CASSPLSRTGTGNTIYF. The CDR3 coding sequence is TGTGCCAGCTCACCGCTCAGCCGGACAGGAACTGGAAACACCATATATTTT.

Ten or more counts support this clonotype. V gene TRBV5-6 combines with J gene TRBJ1-5, with D possibly TRBD1 on 6 matching bases. V lost 0 bases and J 3 bases, leaving 13 bases between the germline ends. The CDR3 sequence is 16 residues long. CDR1 is SGHDT and CDR2 is YYEEEE in the germline V gene. The CDR3 sequence is CASSLGQTGLNQPQHF. CDR3 coding DNA: TGTGCCAGCAGCTTGGGCCAGACAGGACTCAATCAGCCCCAGCATTTT.

This clonotype was detected a few times. This chain joins TRBV10-1 and TRBJ2-1; the D is unclear. V gave up 4 bases and J gave up 12 bases, with 10 bases separating them. The CDR3 is made up of 11 amino acids. Germline lookup yields CDR1 WNHNN and CDR2 SYGVQD (reference sequence). CDR3: CASSGSTGQFF. The DNA for the CDR3 is TGCGCCAGCAGTGGATCTACCGGGCAGTTCTTC.

This clonotype has a count of ten or more. V and J are TRBV18 and TRBJ2-4, with no clear D. The V gene's germline CDR1 is KGHSH and CDR2 LQKENI. This CDR3 contains 15 residues. Deletions cut 5 bases from V and 1 base from J, with 12 bases between. CDR3: CASSDNLAAKNIQYF. In DNA form, the CDR3 reads TGTGCCAGCTCAGACAATCTCGCGGCCAAAAACATTCAGTACTTC.

The chain couples TRBV29-1 to TRBJ1-1; D is undetermined. This CDR3 has 12 amino acids. V shed 0 bases and J shed 7 bases, with 9 bases lying between them. Germline V gene lookup returns CDR1 SQVTM and CDR2 ANQGSEA. For the CDR3, the DNA is TGCAGCGTTGAAGATCTCGCGCTTGAAGCTTTCTTT. This codes for CSVEDLALEAFF.

The chain employs TRBV5-1 and TRBJ2-1, with 7 bases fitting TRBD1. The junction had 7 bases not matched to a gene; V was cut back by 4 bases and J by 0 bases. Germline V lookup: CDR1 SGHRS, CDR2 YFSETQ. This CDR3 region has 16 residues. In DNA form, the CDR3 reads TGCGCCAGCAGCCTCCCCGGGACAGTCTCCTACAATGAGCAGTTCTTC. Residues: CASSLPGTVSYNEQFF.